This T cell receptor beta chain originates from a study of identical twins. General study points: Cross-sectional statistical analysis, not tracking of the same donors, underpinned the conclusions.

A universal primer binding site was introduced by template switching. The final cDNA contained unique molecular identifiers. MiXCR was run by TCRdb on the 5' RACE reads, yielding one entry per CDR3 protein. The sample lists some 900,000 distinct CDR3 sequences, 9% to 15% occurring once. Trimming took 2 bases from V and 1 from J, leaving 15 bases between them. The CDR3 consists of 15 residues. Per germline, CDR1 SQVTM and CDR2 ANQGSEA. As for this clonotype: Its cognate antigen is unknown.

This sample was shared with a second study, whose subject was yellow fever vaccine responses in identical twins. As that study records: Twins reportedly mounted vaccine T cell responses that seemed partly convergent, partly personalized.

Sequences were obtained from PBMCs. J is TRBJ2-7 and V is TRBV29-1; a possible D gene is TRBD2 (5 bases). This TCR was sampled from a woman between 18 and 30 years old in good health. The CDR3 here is CSVEIGRGASYEQYF. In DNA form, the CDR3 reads TGCAGCGTTGAAATAGGCCGGGGTGCTTCCTACGAGCAGTACTTC.